These T cell receptor beta chains were read from a single sample in a study of cytomegalovirus exposure and HLA in healthy donors. Sequencing used immunoSEQ multiplex PCR; TCRdb keeps in-frame clones, though not all of them. Found here are 50,000 to 65,000 clones, 82% of them singletons; the top ten hold around 3.3%. The sequenced sample consisted of PBMCs. The receptors were gathered from a woman between 18 and 29 years old in good health and CMV-seronegative. The conserved cysteine and the conserved F or W are not part of the CDR3 here. The order of the fields is CDR3 protein, V gene.

AISRAGDEDEQY | TRBV10-3
ASSLEGTGSDT | TRBV5-1
ASSASTGVAGELF | TRBV9
ASSMEGSDDEQY | TRBV19
SVESPGIQETQY | TRBV29-1
ASSQWRGLAGNNEQF | TRBV23-1
ASSLEPGQTVNSEY | TRBV5-4
ASSDPRDRGFAGGAF | TRBV9
AWSPLSGYT | TRBV30
ASSSNPGLAGGEQY | TRBV5-1
ASSSRDREDEKLF | TRBV5-1